These 12 T cell receptor beta chains share one sample of origin, sequenced in a study of T cells in Graves' hyperthyroidism and ophthalmopathy. RNA transcripts yielded amplified TCR beta CDR3 regions. HTBI primers drove first-round RT-PCR of the TCR CDR3. TCRdb independently ran MiXCR on the multiplex PCR reads; one entry per CDR3 protein. The sample consists of about 290,000 distinct CDR3 sequences, roughly 15% of them appearing once. Sequencing was performed on blood. The receptor set was obtained from a woman aged 50 to 60 with Graves' hyperthyroidism that later progressed to Graves' ophthalmopathy.

This chain joins TRBV28 and TRBJ2-7, with D unresolved. CDR3 length equals 12 residues. In germline, CDR1 is MDHEN, CDR2 SYDVKM. The V gene lost 1 base and the J gene lost 5 bases, with 6 bases spanning the gap. The CDR3 DNA sequence: TGTGCCAGCAGTTTATTAGTGAACGAGCAGTACTTC. Protein product: CASSLLVNEQYF.

This clonotype showed up many times. The chain links TRBV5-1 to TRBJ2-1; no clear D gene. The CDR3 loop spans 15 amino acids. The germline V gene encodes CDR1 SGHRS and CDR2 YFSETQ. V shed 0 bases and J shed 3 bases, with 10 bases lying between them. CDR3 sequence reads: CASSLGYLRYNEQFF. Here the CDR3 DNA reads TGCGCCAGCAGCTTGGGGTACCTCCGCTACAATGAGCAGTTCTTC.

This clonotype was recorded at least ten times. The chain links TRBV6-1 to TRBJ2-1, with TRBD2 matching 7 bases. The CDR3 extends over 15 amino acids. Trimming at V came to 6 bases and at J to 8 bases, leaving 13 bases not matched to a gene. Looked up from germline, CDR1 is MNHNS and CDR2 is SASEGT. CDR3 residues: CASSRDAGAIDEQFF. The DNA of the CDR3 is TGTGCCAGCAGCCGGGACGCGGGAGCCATCGATGAGCAGTTCTTC.

In this sample, this clonotype turned up many times. The V call is TRBV29-1, the J call TRBJ2-7; 9 nucleotides agree with TRBD1. V trimming: 8 bases; J trimming: 0 bases; junction bases outside the gene matches: 8. CDR3 size: 14 residues. The germline gives CDR1 SQVTM, CDR2 ANQGSEA. The DNA of the CDR3 is TGCAGCCCAAGACCGGGACAGGGCTCCTACGAGCAGTACTTC. Translated, it gives CSPRPGQGSYEQYF.

This chain connects TRBV2 to TRBJ1-1; D gene unclear. V lost 6 bases and J lost 1, with 12 bases in between. CDR3 length equals 14 residues. The germline V gene encodes CDR1 SNHLY and CDR2 FYNNEI. The CDR3, as DNA: TGTGCCAGCAGGGGTACAGCTAGGAACACTGAAGCTTTCTTT. It specifies CASRGTARNTEAFF.

The chain links TRBV30 to TRBJ1-1, with D possibly TRBD1 on 6 matching bases. This CDR3 region has 13 residues. Germline V gene data show CDR1 as GTSNPN and CDR2 as SVGIG (reference sequence). V shed 4 bases and J shed 5 bases, with 14 bases lying between them. The CDR3 region is CAWMLQGWTEAFF. The CDR3 nucleotides are TGTGCCTGGATGTTACAGGGCTGGACTGAAGCTTTCTTT.

There are many counts of this clonotype. The chain has TRBV20-1 and TRBJ2-1; TRBD2 matches at 8 bases. Looked up from germline, CDR1 is DFQATT and CDR2 is SNEGSKA (reference sequence). J was trimmed by 6 bases and V by 0 bases; bases with no gene match: 7. The CDR3 contains 15 residues. The DNA for the CDR3 is TGCAGTGCTAGAGATCTCAGCGGGAGAGGCAATGAGCAGTTCTTC. This sequence encodes CSARDLSGRGNEQFF.

This clonotype showed up many times. The chain joins TRBV12-3 or TRBV12-4 to TRBJ2-5; D gene unclear. The CDR3 is made up of 16 amino acids. The germline V and J ends were trimmed by 3 bases and 5 bases, with 19 bases remaining between them. Written as DNA, the CDR3 is TGTGCCAGCAGTTTGCTGACGGTGATAGGCGTGGAGACCCAGTACTTC. Protein product: CASSLLTVIGVETQYF.

J is TRBJ1-2 and V is TRBV6-2 or TRBV6-3; D perhaps matches TRBD1 (5 bases). Trimming shortened V by 1 base and J by 8 bases, and 14 bases separated the two germline ends. This CDR3 is built from 14 residues. In germline, CDR1 is MNHEY, CDR2 SVGEGT. For the CDR3, the DNA is TGTGCCAGCAGTTACTTGGGGGAATGGTCGGGCTACACCTTC. It is translated as CASSYLGEWSGYTF.

The sample holds a few counts of this clonotype. V gene TRBV19 combines with J gene TRBJ1-1; a possible D gene is TRBD1 (5 bases). The V gene's germline CDR1 is LNHDA and CDR2 SQIVND (reference sequence). The CDR3 has 15 residues. Trimming removed 6 bases from V and 6 bases from J, with 20 bases in between. The CDR3 bases are TGTGCCAGTAGGAACATAGACAGTGGAGGACCTGAAGCTTTCTTT. Protein sequence: CASRNIDSGGPEAFF.

This clonotype was detected a few times. The chain carries TRBV27 and TRBJ1-4, with a tentative D call TRBD1 (5 bases). This CDR3 has 16 residues. Trimming took 4 bases from V and 0 from J, leaving 12 bases between them. Germline CDR1 and CDR2: MNHEY and SMNVEV (reference sequence). The CDR3 loop reads CASSSGTHATNEKLFF. The CDR3 nucleotides read TGTGCCAGCAGTTCAGGGACTCATGCAACTAATGAAAAACTGTTTTTT.

The chain combines TRBV6-1 with TRBJ1-5, with 10 bases matching TRBD1. V shed 8 bases and J 2 bases; nucleotides not matched to a gene: 9. Germline loops: CDR1 MNHNS, CDR2 SASEGT. This CDR3 comprises 16 residues. CDR3 coding DNA: TGTGCCAGCGGGAAACTAGGGACAGGGGGCAATCAGCCCCAGCATTTT. This encodes CASGKLGTGGNQPQHF.